Below, one T cell receptor beta chain is given with its context. What antigen it recognizes has not been identified. The data were taken from a study of T cells expressing NK-cell markers (dated by TCRdb to 2020 to 2021). Broadly, across the study: Three sorted T-cell subsets (CD3+CD56+NKG2C+, CD3+CD56+NKG2C- and CD3+CD56-NKG2C+) from fewer than 10 donors had their TCR beta-chain repertoires profiled. Among the eight sequenced donors, only one was HCMV-seronegative, while the other seven were HCMV-seropositive. Illumina HiSeq 2000/2500, MiSeq or NextSeq was used to sequence libraries as 2 x 150 bp reads. All eight donors whose samples were sequenced were randomly selected healthy volunteers, three of them men and five women. Broad study findings and their caveats: In more than 5 donors, the dominant CD3+CD56+NKG2C+ clonotypes were found to rank among the top 10 CD8+ clonotypes and to make up roughly 1.0-8% of CD8+ T cells. Whether the expanded NKG2C-expressing T cell clones were specific for HCMV antigens remained unclear. Those dominant clonotypes were again the most abundant among CD3+CD56-NKG2C+ cells in several donors, at about 25-60.1%.

These reads were obtained on an Illumina HiSeq 2000. TCR beta cDNA libraries were prepared using 5'RACE template switching, which introduced a universal primer site and unique molecular identifiers. Priming for cDNA synthesis came from the TCR beta constant segment, and two successive PCR amplification steps followed. As for the authors' bioinformatics: MIGEC was used to demultiplex reads and group reads by UMI, and MiTCR was used to assemble and quantify clonotypes. To exclude erroneous sequences, only TCR cDNA sequences supported by at least two reads were retained. The tcR package was used for downstream repertoire analysis, with clonotypes matched between fractions based on CDR3 nucleotide sequence plus V segment. VDJmatch was used to annotate antigen specificity against VDJdb, with one amino acid substitution in CDR3 allowed. TCRdb reprocessed the reads into one record per CDR3 protein sequence, lacking DNA. TCRdb, not the original authors, processed these V and J calls. The sample table holds 550,000 or so distinct CDR3 sequences. Jointly, the top ten make up 3.5% to 4.5% of the sample.

HCMV-specific IgG was detected in serum with a commercial ELISA kit to determine HCMV serostatus. Ficoll density gradient centrifugation was used to isolate peripheral blood mononuclear cells from blood. Reading the germline V gene gives CDR1 MGHRA and CDR2 YSYEKL. The CDR3 goes from the cysteine to the phenylalanine over 15 residues. DNA for this receptor is not on file. This clonotype originated in a man younger than 35 in good health. Donor details come from another sample of the same person, matched by shared clones. The chain links TRBV4-1 with TRBJ2-1; the TCRdb D gene call, TRBD2, has no DNA to confirm it. The specimen was blood T cells: a sorted CD56 or NKG2C T cell subset, CD4+ or CD8+ T cells, or bulk PBMC T cells (not recorded which). The CDR3 region reads CASSQALAGYDEQFF.